This is a list of T cell receptor beta chains from one sample in a study of cytomegalovirus exposure and HLA in healthy donors. Libraries were prepared by immunoSEQ multiplex PCR; TCRdb keeps only in-frame clonotypes and omits some of them. The top ten hold approximately 12% of the sample, which has about 120,000 clones, about three quarters seen once. Input material: PBMCs. The receptors stem from a woman aged 35 to 49 in good health and CMV-seropositive. Each CDR3 is given with its conserved first and last residue. Each record gives: V gene, CDR3 length, J gene, clone size, D gene, CDR3 DNA, CDR3 protein. The D gene is left open where the match is weak. The size entry is marked missing in some rows and otherwise reads once, few, many or a size class.

>TRBV5-3|13|TRBJ2-2|few|TRBD2
TGTGCCAGTACGGGGGGTGCTGGCGGGGAGCTGTTTTTT
CASTGGAGGELFF
>TRBV2|15|TRBJ1-2|once|TRBD1
TGTGCCAGGACCCGACAGGGGGACCTTAACTATGGCTACACCTTC
CARTRQGDLNYGYTF
>TRBV2|13|TRBJ1-2|many|.
TGTGCCAGCAGACAGGACGGGAACTATGGCTACACCTTC
CASRQDGNYGYTF
>TRBV4-1|18|TRBJ2-3|few|.
TGCGCCAGCAGCCAAGGGGCCCAACGGGGGAGCAGGAGAAATACGCAGTATTTT
CASSQGAQRGSRRNTQYF
>TRBV9|13|TRBJ2-7|.|.
TGTGCCAGCAGCTTAACCCAGGGATACGAGCAGTACTTC
CASSLTQGYEQYF
>TRBV7-9|13|TRBJ2-5|.|.
TGTGCCAGCACTATATCGGCAGGCGAGACCCAGTACTTC
CASTISAGETQYF
>TRBV12-5|20|TRBJ2-3|.|TRBD2
TGTGCTAGTGGTTTGAATAGACGGGGACTAGCGGGGGGCAACACAGATACGCAGTATTTT
CASGLNRRGLAGGNTDTQYF
>TRBV21-1|17|TRBJ1-3|many|.
TGTGCCAGCAGCAAGGCAGGGTACGGCCTCCCGCGGAACACCATATATTTT
CASSKAGYGLPRNTIYF
>TRBV7-2|14|TRBJ1-6|.|.
TGTGCCAGCAGCCAAACAACCCTAGGTTCACCCCTCCACTTT
CASSQTTLGSPLHF
>TRBV9|14|TRBJ2-5|.|.
TGTGCCAGCAGCGTAGAGTCCTCCCTCGGGACCCAGTACTTC
CASSVESSLGTQYF
>TRBV7-9|11|TRBJ1-2|once|.
TGTGCCAGCAGCCAAGCGAGTGGCTACACCTTC
CASSQASGYTF
>TRBV2|14|TRBJ2-5|few|.
TGTGCCAGCAGTGGGGGTCTGAGGGGGTCGGTAAAGTACTTC
CASSGGLRGSVKYF
>TRBV13|15|TRBJ2-6|few|TRBD1
TGTGCCAGCAGCAACAGGGGCGCTGGGGCCAACGTCCTGACTTTC
CASSNRGAGANVLTF
>TRBV5-1|14|TRBJ1-4|.|TRBD1
TGCGCCAGCAGCCTAACAGGGGGACTTGAAAAACTGTTTTTT
CASSLTGGLEKLFF
>TRBV18|16|TRBJ1-3|.|TRBD1
TGTGCCAGCTCAGAGCCTCACAGGGGATCTGGAAACACCATATATTTT
CASSEPHRGSGNTIYF
>TRBV30|16|TRBJ1-3|once|.
TGTGCCTGGAGTGTACTTTCCGCGAGCTCTGGAAACACCATATATTTT
CAWSVLSASSGNTIYF
>TRBV7-9|14|TRBJ1-1|.|.
TGTGCCAGCAGCGCAGGTTCCCAGAACACTGAAGCTTTCTTT
CASSAGSQNTEAFF
>TRBV4-1|15|TRBJ1-2|.|.
TGCGCCAGCAGCCACCCCCTCGGAGATTACTATGGCTACACCTTC
CASSHPLGDYYGYTF
>TRBV19|16|TRBJ2-7|.|TRBD1
TGTGCCAGTAGTATAGGGACAGGTCAGCCTACCTACGAGCAGTACTTC
CASSIGTGQPTYEQYF
>TRBV6-5|15|TRBJ1-3|.|TRBD1
TGTGCCAGCACTCCAGGGGGCTACTCTGGAAACACCATATATTTT
CASTPGGYSGNTIYF
>TRBV6-1|14|TRBJ1-6|.|.
TGTGCCAGCAGTGCACAGGGAGTTAACTCACCCCTCCACTTT
CASSAQGVNSPLHF
>TRBV5-1|13|TRBJ2-7|.|.
TGCGCCAGCAGGGATGACAGAGTCTACGAGCAGTACTTC
CASRDDRVYEQYF
>TRBV6-1|14|TRBJ2-7|.|TRBD2
TGTGCCAGCAGTGCCGGGGGGTCGTCCTACGAGCAGTACTTC
CASSAGGSSYEQYF
>TRBV19|16|TRBJ1-5|few|.
TGTGCCAGTAGTACCTCCGGAGGGGTGAGCAATCAGCCCCAGCATTTT
CASSTSGGVSNQPQHF
>TRBV30|13|TRBJ2-5|.|.
TGTGCCTGGAGTGTAGGCTTGGCGGGAACCCAGTACTTC
CAWSVGLAGTQYF
>TRBV29-1|15|TRBJ1-2|.|TRBD1
TGCAGCGCCGTACCGGGACAGCCTTCACAGGGCGGCTACACCTTC
CSAVPGQPSQGGYTF
>TRBV10-3|15|TRBJ2-7|.|.
TGTGCCATCAGTGAAGCGGTAATGGGCGCCTACGAGCAGTACTTC
CAISEAVMGAYEQYF
>TRBV5-1|14|TRBJ2-7|many|TRBD2
TGCGCCAGCAGCTTGGGAGCGGGGCCCTACGAGCAGTACTTC
CASSLGAGPYEQYF
>TRBV30|13|TRBJ2-1|once|.
TGTGCCTGGAGGGAGAGGGGGTACAATGAGCAGTTCTTC
CAWRERGYNEQFF
>TRBV6-5|12|TRBJ1-1|.|.
TGTGCCAGCAGGACAGGGAACACTGAAGCTTTCTTT
CASRTGNTEAFF
>TRBV5-1|13|TRBJ2-2|.|.
TGCGCCAGCAGCTTGGGACAAACCGGGGAGCTGTTTTTT
CASSLGQTGELFF
>TRBV5-1|12|TRBJ1-2|.|.
TGCGCCAGCAGCTCAACGACGGGGGGCTACACCTTC
CASSSTTGGYTF
>TRBV5-6|18|TRBJ2-2|.|.
TGTGCCAGCAGCCCACCGCGGTGGGTTCCCGCGAACACCGGGGAGCTGTTTTTT
CASSPPRWVPANTGELFF
>TRBV5-1|16|TRBJ1-1|.|.
TGCGCCAGCAGCTTGGTTGCAGGGTCCCCGGTTACTGAAGCTTTCTTT
CASSLVAGSPVTEAFF
>TRBV25-1|16|TRBJ1-1|.|.
TGTGCCAGCAGTGAATCGGGGCGGGGGTTGAACACTGAAGCTTTCTTT
CASSESGRGLNTEAFF
>TRBV5-1|14|TRBJ1-1|.|.
TGCGCCAGCAGCTTGTGGGGGGGCCACACTGAAGCTTTCTTT
CASSLWGGHTEAFF
>TRBV4-1|14|TRBJ2-7|.|.
TGCGCCAGCAGCCAAGAACCATCCCCCAGCGAGCAGTACTTC
CASSQEPSPSEQYF